In this sample, the clone carrying this TCR beta chain turned up many times. Its antigen is undetermined. TCRdb re-analysed the reads in MiXCR, keeping a single row per CDR3 protein. The table lists over 250,000 distinct CDR3 sequences, under 25% of them singletons. The sample comes from a study of T cell repertoires in cytomegalovirus infection. Background on the study: CMV epitopes in the study were HLA-C-restricted (recently identified) and HLA-B-restricted (well studied). Public signatures in TCR beta pointed to CMV infection and matching HLA type. Study-wide results and limits: Clonotype analysis showed dominance of the ex vivo response by HLA-C-restricted CMV-specific TCR beta clonotypes.

The material sequenced was cultured PBMCs, taken from culture after CMV antigen stimulation. The TCR was taken from a human donor in good health (CMV status not recorded). Some clones in this sample may be carry-over from other donors' samples.

The CDR3 nucleotides are TGTGCCAGCAGCTTAGAGTTTTACACTGAAGCTTTCTTT. As protein: CASSLEFYTEAFF. The chain carries TRBV7-2 and TRBJ1-1, with unresolved D. The V end lost 1 base, the J end lost 3 bases, and 6 bases lay between the germline ends. This CDR3 has 13 amino acids. Germline values: CDR1 SGHTA, CDR2 FQGNSA.